The entry that follows covers one T cell receptor beta chain sequence. Its antigen is undetermined. The CDR3 is 13 residues long. CDR1 is LGHNT and CDR2 is FRNRAP in the germline V gene. V was pared by 2 bases and J by 7 bases, with 11 bases between. Method: immunoSEQ multiplex PCR; TCRdb's copy keeps in-frame clones and lacks some. The sample lists around 14,000 clones; just under 95% were seen once. The sample originates from a study of graft-versus-host responses after intestinal transplantation. Study-wide findings and caveats: Allografts from individuals with graft-donor T cell macrochimerism displayed high graft-versus-host to host-versus-graft clonal ratios. GvH clones detected in recipient marrow included some appearing first in ileum or blood.

The input for sequencing was PBMCs, taken 9 days after transplant. The genes are TRBV12-5 and TRBJ1-1; D might be TRBD1 (5 bases). The receptor was isolated from a human patient who received an intestinal transplant, so some T cells may come from the graft donor. The CDR3 DNA reads TGTGCTAGTGGTTTGCTAGAGGGGAGTGAAGCTTTCTTT. This codes for CASGLLEGSEAFF.